This TCR beta chain was documented in a study of blood T cell repertoires in COVID-19. Overall study: Sources were T cells, B-cell-depleted T cells, or PBMCs; the material itself was cDNA or gDNA.

This CDR3 has 14 amino acids. V was clipped by 1 base and J by 4 bases, with 7 bases between them. The germline V gene encodes CDR1 SGHTA and CDR2 FQGNSA. Source study methods: From reference gene primer amplification, estimates of nucleated cell counts were derived. Sequencing used immunoSEQ multiplex PCR; TCRdb keeps in-frame clones, though not all of them. The V and J calls and clone size are taken from that table; D and trimming were inferred from the DNA. The data hold about 33,000 clones, with roughly 84% observed a single time. The gene calls are TRBV7-2 and TRBJ2-2; D perhaps matches TRBD2 (6 bases). The source is a human donor in a cohort sampled during active COVID-19. The source material was peripheral blood. The CDR3 region is CASSLGRVTGELFF. Here the CDR3 DNA reads TGTGCCAGCAGCTTAGGGAGGGTCACCGGGGAGCTGTTTTTT.